The present entry profiles one T cell receptor (beta chain) with its context. What it binds is unknown. The sample is drawn from a study of T cell responses to AZD1222 COVID-19 vaccine. Study-wide context: It was second doses at about 4 or about 12 weeks that were pooled. Study conclusions and caveats: Scientists sampled the repertoires only once the peak T cell response had passed.

Here immunoSEQ multiplex PCR was the method, and the copy in TCRdb shows in-frame clones only, minus some. The sample lists about 79,000 clones; more than 75% were seen once. Looked up from germline, CDR1 is LNHDA and CDR2 is SQIVND (reference sequence). This CDR3 spans 14 amino acids. Trimming pared 5 bases from V and 1 base from J, leaving 11 bases between. The genes are TRBV19 and TRBJ1-1, with D hard to call. The sequencing used peripheral blood, collected on day 0 of AZD1222 vaccination. This TCR was recovered from an adult in good health. This chain's CDR3 is CASSPLNRNTEAFF. The DNA for the CDR3 is TGTGCCAGTAGTCCGCTAAACAGGAACACTGAAGCTTTCTTT. Full variable domain (outside the CDR3, taken from reference TRBV19 and TRBJ1-1): DGGITQSPKYLFRKEGQNVTLSCEQNLNHDAMYWYRQDPGQGLRLIYYSQIVNDFQKGDIAEGYSVSREKKESFPLTVTSAQKNPTAFYLCASSPLNRNTEAFFGQGTRLTVV.